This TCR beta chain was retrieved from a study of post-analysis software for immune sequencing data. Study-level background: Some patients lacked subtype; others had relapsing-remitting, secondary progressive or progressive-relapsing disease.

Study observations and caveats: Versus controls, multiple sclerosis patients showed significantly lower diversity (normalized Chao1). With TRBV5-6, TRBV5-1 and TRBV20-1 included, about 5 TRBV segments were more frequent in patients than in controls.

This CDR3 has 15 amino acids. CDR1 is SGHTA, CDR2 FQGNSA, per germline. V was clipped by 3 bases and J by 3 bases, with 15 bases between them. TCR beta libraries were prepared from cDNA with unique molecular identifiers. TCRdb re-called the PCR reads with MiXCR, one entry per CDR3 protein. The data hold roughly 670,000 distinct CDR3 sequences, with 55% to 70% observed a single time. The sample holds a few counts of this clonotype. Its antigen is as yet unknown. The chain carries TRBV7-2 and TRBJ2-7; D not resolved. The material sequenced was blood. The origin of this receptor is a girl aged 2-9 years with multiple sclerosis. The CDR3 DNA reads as TGTGCCAGCAGCTTGTTTCCTTCCGGGTACTACGAGCAGTACTTC. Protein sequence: CASSLFPSGYYEQYF.